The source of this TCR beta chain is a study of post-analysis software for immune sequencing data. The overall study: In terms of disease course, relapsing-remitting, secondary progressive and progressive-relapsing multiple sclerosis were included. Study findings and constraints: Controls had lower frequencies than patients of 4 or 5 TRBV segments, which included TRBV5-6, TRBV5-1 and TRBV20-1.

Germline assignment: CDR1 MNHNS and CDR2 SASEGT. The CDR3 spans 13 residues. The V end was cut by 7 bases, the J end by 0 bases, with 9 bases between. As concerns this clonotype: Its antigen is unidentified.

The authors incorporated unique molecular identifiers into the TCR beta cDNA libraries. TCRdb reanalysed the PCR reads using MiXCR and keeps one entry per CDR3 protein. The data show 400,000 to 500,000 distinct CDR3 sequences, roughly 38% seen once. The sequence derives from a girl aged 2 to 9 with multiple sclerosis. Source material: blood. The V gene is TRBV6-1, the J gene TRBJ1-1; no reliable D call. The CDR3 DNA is TGTGCCAGCATCCCGCTTCTGAACACTGAAGCTTTCTTT. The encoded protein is CASIPLLNTEAFF.